This is a list of T cell receptor beta chains from one sample in a study of Graves' ophthalmopathy and Graves' hyperthyroidism. MiXCR, applied by TCRdb to the multiplex PCR reads, yields one record per CDR3 protein. The sample lists approximately 1.2 million distinct CDR3 sequences, less than 45% seen once, with approximately 10% in the top ten. What was sequenced was peripheral blood or thyroid tissue (not recorded which). These receptor sequences come from an adult man with Graves' hyperthyroidism. Both conserved end residues are part of each CDR3. Fields, in order: V gene, D gene, clone size, J gene, CDR3 DNA, CDR3 protein. D genes are given only for firm matches. Expanded clones are given a class, and other clones once, few, many or no size at all.

TRBV29-1,TRBD1,NA,TRBJ2-5,TGCAGCGCCAAAACAGGGGTTCGAGAGACCCAGTACTTC,CSAKTGVRETQYF
TRBV5-5,TRBD2,NA,TRBJ2-2,TGTGCCAGCATCCTGACTAGCGGGAACACCGGGGAGCTGTTTTTT,CASILTSGNTGELFF
TRBV20-1,NA,many,TRBJ2-7,TGCAGTGCTAGAGCCCCAGTCTACGAGCAGTACTTC,CSARAPVYEQYF
TRBV2,TRBD2,NA,TRBJ2-2,TGTGCCAGCAGCCCTCTTAGCGGGAGGCCTTTCGGGGAGCTGTTTTTT,CASSPLSGRPFGELFF
TRBV7-9,NA,many,TRBJ2-7,TGTGCCAGCAGCAATCCTAGTCTCGAGCAGTACTTC,CASSNPSLEQYF
TRBV20-1,NA,many,TRBJ2-2,TGCAGTGCTAGAAGGGCCCTGGGCACCGGGGAGCTGTTTTTT,CSARRALGTGELFF
TRBV5-1,TRBD1,few,TRBJ1-2,TGCGCCAGCAGGTTAGGGAGGACAGGGCCTAATGGCTACACCTTC,CASRLGRTGPNGYTF
TRBV20-1,TRBD1,NA,TRBJ2-5,TGCAGTGCGGAGGGACAGGGTGATTTCCAGTACTTC,CSAEGQGDFQYF
TRBV20-1,NA,NA,TRBJ2-7,TGCAGTGCTAGAGATCGCAAGGGTTTGAGCTACGAGCAGTACTTC,CSARDRKGLSYEQYF
TRBV7-2,NA,many,TRBJ2-7,TGTGCCAGCAGCTTAGGGGGACTTGCCAGACGCGAGCAGTACTTC,CASSLGGLARREQYF
TRBV10-3,TRBD1,NA,TRBJ2-7,TGTGCCATCAGTGCCGGGGCAGGGGGCAGGGTCTACGAGCAGTACTTC,CAISAGAGGRVYEQYF
TRBV28,NA,NA,TRBJ1-2,TGTGCCAGCATGTTAAGAGGGAACTATGGCTACACCTTC,CASMLRGNYGYTF
TRBV12-3/TRBV12-4,NA,many,TRBJ1-5,TGTGCCAGCAGTTTCAAGGCAAGCAATCAGCCCCAGCATTTT,CASSFKASNQPQHF
TRBV20-1,NA,NA,TRBJ1-5,TGCAGTGCTAGAATGTCGACCTCTCGCGCCCAGCATTTT,CSARMSTSRAQHF
TRBV4-3,TRBD1,many,TRBJ1-2,TGCGCCAGCAGCCAAACGGACAGGGATGGCTACACCTTC,CASSQTDRDGYTF
TRBV7-2,TRBD1,many,TRBJ1-1,TGTGCCAGCAGCAACCGACAGGGGACGAGAGCTTTCTTT,CASSNRQGTRAFF
TRBV2,NA,many,TRBJ1-1,TGTGCCAGCACCCTTGGACTACCGGGGGGGACTGAAGCTTTCTTT,CASTLGLPGGTEAFF
TRBV12-3/TRBV12-4,NA,many,TRBJ1-5,TGTGCCAGCAGTTTCGGCAATCAGCCCCAGCATTTT,CASSFGNQPQHF
TRBV5-1,TRBD1,many,TRBJ2-6,TGCGCCAGCAGCCCGGACAGGGTCGGGGCCAACGTCCTGACTTTC,CASSPDRVGANVLTF
TRBV7-9,NA,few,TRBJ2-5,TGTGCCAGCCGCCGACTAGAGGGAGAGACCCAGTACTTC,CASRRLEGETQYF
TRBV19,NA,many,TRBJ1-6,TGTGCCAGTAGTATGTTGGGGGAAAATAATTCACCCCTCCACTTT,CASSMLGENNSPLHF
TRBV6-5,TRBD1,NA,TRBJ2-7,TGTGCCAGCGGTGCCGCGCCGTTACAGGGGGCCTCCGAGCAGTACTTC,CASGAAPLQGASEQYF
TRBV7-9,NA,many,TRBJ2-7,TGTGCCAGCAGCTTAGCGCTGGGCAGGGAGAACGAGCAGTACTTC,CASSLALGRENEQYF
TRBV6-5,NA,few,TRBJ1-3,TGTGCCAGCAGTGTTCATGGGTTTGGAAACACCATATATTTT,CASSVHGFGNTIYF
TRBV10-3,TRBD1,NA,TRBJ2-2,TGTGCCATCAGCGGGACAGACTCTCTGTTTTTT,CAISGTDSLFF
TRBV10-3,NA,NA,TRBJ2-7,TGTGCCAGCAGTGCCCCCCGGGACGGATCCTACGAGCAGTACTTC,CASSAPRDGSYEQYF
TRBV15,TRBD1,NA,TRBJ1-5,TGTGCCACCAGCACTGGACAGGGGGCCCAGCATTTT,CATSTGQGAQHF
TRBV2,NA,NA,TRBJ1-4,TGTGCCAGCACCAGAGAGGGAGGGGTTTCTAATGAAAAACTGTTTTTT,CASTREGGVSNEKLFF
TRBV20-1,NA,many,TRBJ1-1,TGCAGTGCTAGAGGGGACACCCAGAACACTGAAGCTTTCTTT,CSARGDTQNTEAFF
TRBV11-1,TRBD2,NA,TRBJ2-7,TGTGCCAGCAGCTCTCCGGGAGGGAATGAGCGGTACTTC,CASSSPGGNERYF
TRBV4-2,NA,many,TRBJ1-1,TGTGCCAGCAGCCAATCAGAGACCTCTGAAGCTTTCTTT,CASSQSETSEAFF
TRBV28,NA,few,TRBJ2-7,TGTGCCAGCAGATACCCTTTGGGCACGGGTTCCTACGAGCAGTACTTC,CASRYPLGTGSYEQYF
TRBV28,NA,few,TRBJ2-7,TGTGCCAGCAGCCACACTAGCACCTCCTACGAGCAGTACTTC,CASSHTSTSYEQYF
TRBV10-3,NA,NA,TRBJ1-5,TGTGCCATCACCCATGGGCATAGCAATCAGCCCCAGCATTTT,CAITHGHSNQPQHF
TRBV9,NA,NA,TRBJ1-5,TGTGCCAGCAGCGTAGGTTCCCAGCCACGGCCCCAGCATTTT,CASSVGSQPRPQHF
TRBV12-3/TRBV12-4,NA,many,TRBJ1-1,TGTGCCAGCAGTTTTCAAGGGACCGGGCGGGCTTTCTTT,CASSFQGTGRAFF
TRBV24-1,TRBD2,many,TRBJ2-5,TGTGCCACCAGTATAGCGGGGGGAGAGACCCAGTACTTC,CATSIAGGETQYF
TRBV2,NA,many,TRBJ2-7,TGTGCCAGCAGTGATGTTGGGGGCTACGAGCAGTACTTC,CASSDVGGYEQYF
TRBV7-9,TRBD1,NA,TRBJ2-7,TGTGCCAGCAGCGTCCGTTGGGACAGGTCCTACGAGCAGTACTTC,CASSVRWDRSYEQYF
TRBV7-3,NA,NA,TRBJ1-6,TGTGCCAGCAGCCACCAGAACAATTCACCCCTCCACTTT,CASSHQNNSPLHF
TRBV7-2,NA,many,TRBJ2-5,TGTGCCAGCAGGGCCGGAGAGACCCAGTACTTC,CASRAGETQYF
TRBV25-1,NA,once,TRBJ1-1,TGTGCCAGCAGTGGGTACAAGAACACTGAAGCTTTCTTT,CASSGYKNTEAFF
TRBV29-1,TRBD1,NA,TRBJ1-4,TGCAGCGTGGCGACAGGGGGCCAGGAAAAACTGTTTTTT,CSVATGGQEKLFF
TRBV5-1,NA,NA,TRBJ1-1,TGCGCCAGCAGCTTGTCTACAGAGATGAACACTGAAGCTTTCTTT,CASSLSTEMNTEAFF
TRBV12-3/TRBV12-4,TRBD1,NA,TRBJ1-5,TGTGCCAGCAGTCCCCTTTGGTTCGGACAGGGTTCAAGTCAGCCCCAGCATTTT,CASSPLWFGQGSSQPQHF
TRBV7-9,NA,NA,TRBJ2-1,TGTGCCAGCAGCGTTTCGGACCCACAGTTCTTC,CASSVSDPQFF
TRBV20-1,TRBD2,NA,TRBJ2-7,TGCAGTGCTAGAGTGCTAGCGGGAGGGCCCTACGAGCAGTACTTC,CSARVLAGGPYEQYF
TRBV25-1,NA,few,TRBJ2-7,TGTGCCAGCTGGACGGGACATTCGTACGAGCAGTACTTC,CASWTGHSYEQYF
TRBV20-1,NA,NA,TRBJ1-1,TGCAGTGCTAGAGAGCCGGCAAAACGTGAAGCTTTCTTT,CSAREPAKREAFF
TRBV7-3,NA,many,TRBJ1-1,TGTGCCAGCAGCTTTGGGCCCAGGGAGATGAACACTGAAGCTTTCTTT,CASSFGPREMNTEAFF
TRBV7-9,NA,NA,TRBJ1-1,TGTGCCCCGCTCCAGAACACTGAAGCTTTCTTT,CAPLQNTEAFF
TRBV19,NA,NA,TRBJ1-5,TGTGCCAGTAGTATGTGGGGTGTCAATCAGCCCCAGCATTTT,CASSMWGVNQPQHF
TRBV7-2,NA,many,TRBJ2-7,TGTGCCAGCAGCTTAGCGCTAAGCAGGGGGGGCGAGCAGTACTTC,CASSLALSRGGEQYF
TRBV24-1,NA,many,TRBJ2-2,TGTGCCACCAGTGATTTGGGTCTGTGGGCGGGGACCGGGGAGCTGTTTTTT,CATSDLGLWAGTGELFF
TRBV9,TRBD1,NA,TRBJ2-7,TGTGCCAGCAGCGGAAGAGACAGGGGATCGGACGAGCAGTACTTC,CASSGRDRGSDEQYF
TRBV19,NA,NA,TRBJ2-7,TGTGCCAGTAGTGCTAACGGCTACGAGCAGTACTTC,CASSANGYEQYF
TRBV7-9,NA,many,TRBJ1-5,TGTGCCAGCAGCTTAACTACGAATCAGCCCCAGCATTTT,CASSLTTNQPQHF
TRBV7-2,NA,few,TRBJ1-4,TGTGCCAGCAGCTCCCCGGGACCAGCAACTAATGAAAAACTGTTTTTT,CASSSPGPATNEKLFF
TRBV7-9,NA,NA,TRBJ2-6,TGTGCCAGCAGCGACCAGGGGGGGTCCGGGGCCAACGTCCTGACTTTC,CASSDQGGSGANVLTF
TRBV12-3/TRBV12-4,NA,once,TRBJ2-2,TGTGCCAGCAGGAACAGGGTCCCCTCAAACACCGGGGAGCTGTTTTTT,CASRNRVPSNTGELFF